Listed below are T cell receptor beta chains from one sample, sequenced in a study of graft-versus-host responses after intestinal transplantation. The protocol was immunoSEQ multiplex PCR, while the TCRdb copy is restricted to in-frame clones and leaves out a portion. The data contain 95,000 or so clones, around 90% of them singletons. This specimen was PBMCs, taken around 450 days after intestinal transplant. The receptors derive from a human patient who received an intestinal transplant, so some T cells may come from the graft donor. The CDR3 runs from the conserved cysteine through the conserved F or W. Each record gives: D gene, J gene, clone size, V gene, CDR3 protein, CDR3 DNA. The D gene is left open where the match is weak. Clone size is shown for a subset of rows, as once, few, many or a class of expanded clone.

>-|TRBJ1-1|-|TRBV19
CASSITPGRSEAFF
TGTGCCAGTAGTATCACACCGGGACGGAGTGAAGCTTTCTTT
>-|TRBJ1-1|-|TRBV5-1
CASSYGALNTEAFF
TGCGCCAGCAGCTACGGGGCCCTGAACACTGAAGCTTTCTTT
>TRBD1|TRBJ1-4|-|TRBV9
CASSVGDRGSTNEKLFF
TGTGCCAGCAGCGTAGGAGACAGGGGGAGTACTAATGAAAAACTGTTTTTT
>TRBD2|TRBJ2-3|-|TRBV10-3
CASTRTSGGGDTQYF
TGTGCCAGCACGAGGACTAGCGGGGGTGGAGATACGCAGTATTTT
>TRBD2|TRBJ2-1|-|TRBV7-7
CASSLGGGAYNEQFF
TGTGCTAGCAGCTTAGGCGGGGGGGCCTACAATGAGCAGTTCTTC
>-|TRBJ1-1|-|TRBV7-9
CASSLGQGTTEAFF
TGTGCCAGCAGCTTAGGCCAGGGGACCACTGAAGCTTTCTTT
>TRBD2|TRBJ2-7|-|TRBV5-6
CASSLETSGGMPYEQYF
TGTGCCAGCAGCTTGGAGACTAGCGGGGGGATGCCCTACGAGCAGTACTTC
>TRBD1|TRBJ1-6|-|TRBV9
CASSVGTGTGLSPLHF
TGTGCCAGTAGCGTAGGGACCGGGACAGGGTTGTCACCCCTCCACTTT
>TRBD1|TRBJ2-7|-|TRBV6-5
CASSPDRGHHEQYF
TGTGCCAGCAGTCCCGACAGGGGGCACCACGAGCAGTACTTC
>-|TRBJ1-1|-|TRBV6-6
CASSYGGQLNTEAFF
TGTGCCAGCAGTTACGGTGGACAACTGAACACTGAAGCTTTCTTT
>TRBD2|TRBJ2-5|-|TRBV7-9
CASSREAGAMWETQYF
TGTGCCAGCAGCCGGGAAGCGGGGGCCATGTGGGAGACCCAGTACTTC
>-|TRBJ2-5|once|TRBV6-5
CASSYSRAQETQYF
TGTGCCAGCAGTTACTCGAGGGCACAAGAGACCCAGTACTTC
>TRBD1|TRBJ1-6|few|TRBV2
CASRDRGGNSPLHF
TGTGCCAGCAGAGACAGGGGTGGGAATTCACCCCTCCACTTT
>TRBD2|TRBJ2-2|-|TRBV9
CASSAGLGAGELFF
TGTGCCAGCAGCGCGGGACTAGGGGCCGGGGAGCTGTTTTTT
>TRBD1|TRBJ2-7|-|TRBV7-8
CASSLEAGGIYEQYF
TGTGCCAGCAGCTTAGAGGCAGGGGGAATCTACGAGCAGTACTTC